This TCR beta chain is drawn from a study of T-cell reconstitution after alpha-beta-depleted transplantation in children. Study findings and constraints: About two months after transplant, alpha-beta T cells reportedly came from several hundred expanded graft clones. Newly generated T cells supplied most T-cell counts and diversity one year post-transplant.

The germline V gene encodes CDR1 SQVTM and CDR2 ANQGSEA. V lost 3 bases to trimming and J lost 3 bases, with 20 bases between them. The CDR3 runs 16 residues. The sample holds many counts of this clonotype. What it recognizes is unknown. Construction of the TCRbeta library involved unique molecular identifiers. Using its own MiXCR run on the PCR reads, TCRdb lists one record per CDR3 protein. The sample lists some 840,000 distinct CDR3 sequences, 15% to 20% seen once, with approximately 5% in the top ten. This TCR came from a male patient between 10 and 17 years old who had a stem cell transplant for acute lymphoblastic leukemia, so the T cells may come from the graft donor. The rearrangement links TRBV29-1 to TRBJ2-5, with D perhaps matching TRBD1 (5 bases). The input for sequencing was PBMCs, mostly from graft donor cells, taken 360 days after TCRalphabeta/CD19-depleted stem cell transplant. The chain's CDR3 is CSVEASGHFLKETQYF. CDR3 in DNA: TGCAGCGTTGAGGCCTCAGGACATTTCCTAAAAGAGACCCAGTACTTC. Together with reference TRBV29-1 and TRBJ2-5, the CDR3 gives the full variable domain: SAVISQKPSRDICQRGTSLTIQCQVDSQVTMMFWYRQQPGQSLTLIATANQGSEATYESGFVIDKFPISRPNLTFSTLTVSNMSPEDSSIYLCSVEASGHFLKETQYFGPGTRLLVL.